A selection of T cell receptor beta chains follows, all from one sample in a study of Graves' ophthalmopathy and Graves' hyperthyroidism. TCRdb re-called the multiplex PCR reads with MiXCR, one entry per CDR3 protein. The repertoire holds 400,000 to 450,000 distinct CDR3 sequences, with under 25% as singletons. The sample was peripheral blood. The receptors here all came from a woman between 18 and 29 years old with stable Graves' hyperthyroidism. CDR3s include the opening cysteine and the closing phenylalanine or tryptophan. Each record gives: J gene, clone size, D gene, V gene, CDR3 protein, CDR3 DNA. D genes are given only for firm matches. Clone sizes are given selectively: once, few, many, or a class where the clone is expanded.

J gene: TRBJ2-7
clone size: many
D gene: .
V gene: TRBV29-1
CDR3 protein: CSVEDLSDEQYF
CDR3 DNA: TGCAGCGTTGAAGATCTAAGCGACGAGCAGTACTTC

J gene: TRBJ2-2
clone size: many
D gene: TRBD2
V gene: TRBV12-3/TRBV12-4
CDR3 protein: CASSPRLARGDTGELFF
CDR3 DNA: TGTGCCAGCAGTCCCCGACTAGCGCGGGGGGATACCGGGGAGCTGTTTTTT

J gene: TRBJ1-1
clone size: many
D gene: .
V gene: TRBV28
CDR3 protein: CASSGIGRMNTEAFF
CDR3 DNA: TGTGCCAGCAGTGGGATAGGGAGAATGAACACTGAAGCTTTCTTT

J gene: TRBJ2-5
clone size: few
D gene: TRBD2
V gene: TRBV7-9
CDR3 protein: CASSTSGKGPETQYF
CDR3 DNA: TGTGCCAGCAGCACTAGCGGGAAGGGTCCAGAGACCCAGTACTTC

J gene: TRBJ2-5
clone size: many
D gene: .
V gene: TRBV6-5
CDR3 protein: CASSYGTSQETQYF
CDR3 DNA: TGTGCCAGCAGTTACGGGACATCGCAAGAGACCCAGTACTTC

J gene: TRBJ2-7
clone size: medium-sized
D gene: .
V gene: TRBV14
CDR3 protein: CASSLTVGGHEQYF
CDR3 DNA: TGTGCCAGCAGCCTCACCGTGGGGGGACACGAGCAGTACTTC

J gene: TRBJ2-7
clone size: many
D gene: .
V gene: TRBV24-1
CDR3 protein: CATSTGYEQYF
CDR3 DNA: TGTGCCACCAGTACGGGGTACGAGCAGTACTTC

J gene: TRBJ2-7
clone size: many
D gene: TRBD1
V gene: TRBV19
CDR3 protein: CASSIQGQGSYEQYF
CDR3 DNA: TGTGCCAGTAGTATCCAGGGACAGGGGAGTTACGAGCAGTACTTC

J gene: TRBJ1-5
clone size: many
D gene: .
V gene: TRBV19
CDR3 protein: CASSKATHSNQPQHF
CDR3 DNA: TGTGCCAGTAGTAAGGCGACCCATAGCAATCAGCCCCAGCATTTT

J gene: TRBJ1-2
clone size: .
D gene: TRBD1
V gene: TRBV6-2/TRBV6-3
CDR3 protein: CASRGQGRNQRTYYGYTF
CDR3 DNA: TGTGCCAGCAGGGGACAGGGAAGGAATCAGAGAACATACTATGGTTACACCTTC

J gene: TRBJ2-6
clone size: .
D gene: .
V gene: TRBV5-5
CDR3 protein: CASSLDWGPGANVLTF
CDR3 DNA: TGTGCCAGCAGCTTGGATTGGGGGCCCGGGGCCAACGTCCTGACTTTC

J gene: TRBJ2-5
clone size: many
D gene: .
V gene: TRBV7-6
CDR3 protein: CASSLEPGHKGETQYF
CDR3 DNA: TGTGCCAGCAGCTTAGAACCGGGACACAAGGGCGAGACCCAGTACTTC

J gene: TRBJ2-5
clone size: few
D gene: TRBD2
V gene: TRBV7-2
CDR3 protein: CASSPTLGRLQETQYF
CDR3 DNA: TGTGCCAGCAGCCCGACCCTCGGGAGGCTTCAAGAGACCCAGTACTTC

J gene: TRBJ2-7
clone size: few
D gene: TRBD2
V gene: TRBV2
CDR3 protein: CASSYHTSGGYEQYF
CDR3 DNA: TGTGCCAGCAGTTATCACACTAGCGGGGGCTACGAGCAGTACTTC

J gene: TRBJ1-2
clone size: many
D gene: .
V gene: TRBV20-1
CDR3 protein: CSASNLRATGYGYTF
CDR3 DNA: TGCAGTGCTAGCAATTTGAGGGCGACTGGCTATGGCTACACCTTC

J gene: TRBJ1-1
clone size: .
D gene: .
V gene: TRBV20-1
CDR3 protein: CSARLQSMNSEAFF
CDR3 DNA: TGCAGTGCTAGACTACAGAGTATGAACTCTGAAGCTTTCTTT

J gene: TRBJ1-5
clone size: many
D gene: .
V gene: TRBV20-1
CDR3 protein: CSASTPGGFKPQHF
CDR3 DNA: TGCAGTGCTAGCACTCCGGGAGGTTTCAAGCCCCAGCATTTT

J gene: TRBJ1-2
clone size: .
D gene: .
V gene: TRBV6-5
CDR3 protein: CASSYGQDRFLFYGYTF
CDR3 DNA: TGTGCCAGCAGTTACGGGCAGGACAGATTCCTCTTCTATGGCTACACCTTC

J gene: TRBJ1-1
clone size: .
D gene: .
V gene: TRBV12-3/TRBV12-4
CDR3 protein: CASSFMFQGEAFF
CDR3 DNA: TGTGCCAGCAGTTTCATGTTCCAGGGTGAAGCTTTCTTT

J gene: TRBJ2-7
clone size: .
D gene: TRBD1
V gene: TRBV19
CDR3 protein: CASSVGQGSNEQYF
CDR3 DNA: TGTGCCAGTAGCGTCGGACAGGGCTCAAACGAGCAGTACTTC

J gene: TRBJ2-7
clone size: many
D gene: .
V gene: TRBV12-3/TRBV12-4
CDR3 protein: CASSPRTLVAYEQYF
CDR3 DNA: TGTGCCAGCAGTCCCCGGACACTAGTCGCCTACGAGCAGTACTTC

J gene: TRBJ1-2
clone size: .
D gene: .
V gene: TRBV11-2
CDR3 protein: CASSSPTRTGYTF
CDR3 DNA: TGTGCCAGCAGCTCGCCGACAAGAACTGGCTACACCTTC

J gene: TRBJ2-6
clone size: many
D gene: .
V gene: TRBV10-3
CDR3 protein: CATHFQGANVLTF
CDR3 DNA: TGTGCCACCCATTTCCAAGGGGCCAACGTCCTGACTTTC

J gene: TRBJ2-5
clone size: many
D gene: TRBD2
V gene: TRBV27
CDR3 protein: CAIQRKAGGGETQYF
CDR3 DNA: TGTGCCATCCAAAGAAAAGCGGGAGGAGGAGAGACCCAGTACTTC

J gene: TRBJ1-1
clone size: many
D gene: .
V gene: TRBV7-3
CDR3 protein: CASSSYSMFTEAFF
CDR3 DNA: TGTGCCAGCAGCTCCTACAGTATGTTCACTGAAGCTTTCTTT

J gene: TRBJ1-3
clone size: many
D gene: TRBD1
V gene: TRBV12-3/TRBV12-4
CDR3 protein: CASSRTGRGNTIYF
CDR3 DNA: TGTGCCAGCAGTCGGACAGGGCGAGGAAACACCATATATTTT